Shown below are 4 T cell receptor beta chains from a single sample sequenced in a study of response to subunit inactivated influenza vaccine. TCRdb re-called the RT-PCR reads with MiXCR, one entry per CDR3 protein. Here the sample spans roughly 780,000 distinct CDR3 sequences, less than 20% being singletons. Sequenced material: PBMCs from blood, taken 4 to 6 days after vaccination. Receptors originate from a man in his fifties who received an inactivated influenza vaccine.

This clonotype has more than one count but fewer than ten. This chain connects TRBV29-1 to TRBJ2-7; no reliable D call. The CDR3 loop spans 13 amino acids. Germline V gives CDR1 SQVTM, CDR2 ANQGSEA. Trimming took 4 bases from V and 0 from J, leaving 10 bases between them. The CDR3 loop reads CSVALILSYEQYF. CDR3 nucleotide sequence: TGCAGCGTTGCCCTCATCCTCTCCTACGAGCAGTACTTC.

This clonotype was counted only a few times. J is TRBJ2-3 and V is TRBV12-3 or TRBV12-4, with D perhaps matching TRBD1 or TRBD2 (5 bases each). The CDR3 sequence is 14 residues long. The V and J ends lost 4 bases and 6 bases respectively, with 14 bases between them. CDR3 residues: CASSSIRGLDTQYF. CDR3 DNA: TGTGCCAGCAGTTCCATCCGGGGCCTGGATACGCAGTATTTT.

This clonotype has more than one count but fewer than ten. The chain combines TRBV5-1 with TRBJ1-1, with D hard to call. The CDR3 consists of 15 residues. Germline loops: CDR1 SGHRS, CDR2 YFSETQ. Trimming shortened V by 3 bases and J by 8 bases, and 20 bases separated the two germline ends. DNA of the CDR3: TGCGCCAGCAGCTCCCTCCGGACGGGGAATGCCGAAGCTTTCTTT. Its translation: CASSSLRTGNAEAFF.

This clonotype was observed a few times. V is TRBV20-1 and J is TRBJ2-3, with TRBD1 identical over 8 bases. Losses at the gene ends were 7 bases for V and 3 bases for J; bases not matched to a gene: 15. Germline V gives CDR1 DFQATT, CDR2 SNEGSKA (reference sequence). The CDR3 has 16 amino acids. The CDR3 DNA reads as TGCAGTGTAACAGACGCCCGGACAGGGTGGACAGATACGCAGTATTTT. Its protein is CSVTDARTGWTDTQYF.